The 18 T cell receptor beta chains below all came from one sample that was sequenced in a study of blood T cell repertoires in COVID-19. TCRdb's copy holds only in-frame clones and misses some; the assay was immunoSEQ multiplex PCR. This sample has about 210,000 clones, with 75% to 85% found just once. The sample taken for sequencing was PBMCs or T cells enriched from blood (not recorded which). These receptor sequences come from a man in his forties or fifties who had recovered from COVID-19.

The chain combines TRBV4-1 with TRBJ1-2, with 10 nucleotides matching TRBD1. V was clipped by 0 bases and J by 8 bases; unmatched bases: 6. This CDR3 has 15 amino acids. Germline V gene lookup returns CDR1 MGHRA and CDR2 YSYEKL. The CDR3 region has the DNA TGCGCCAGCAGCCAAGATCCGGGACAGGGGAGAGGCTACACCTTC. This codes for CASSQDPGQGRGYTF.

This rearrangement joins TRBV29-1 to TRBJ1-1, with 7 bases that match TRBD1. Germline assignment: CDR1 SQVTM and CDR2 ANQGSEA. The CDR3 loop spans 14 amino acids. Trimming cost V 4 bases and J 11 bases; bases outside gene matches: 16. The CDR3 sequence: CSVADRERGKTAFF. The CDR3 region has the DNA TGCAGCGTTGCTGACAGGGAAAGGGGGAAAACGGCTTTCTTT.

The gene calls are TRBV7-2 and TRBJ2-1; TRBD2 aligns across 11 bases. CDR1 and CDR2 (germline): SGHTA, FQGNSA. With V trimmed by 1 base and J by 9 bases, 2 bases remained unmatched. The CDR3 has 14 amino acids. In nucleotides, the CDR3 is TGTGCCAGCAGCTTAGTCCTAGCGGGAGGTGAGCAGTTCTTC. Amino acids: CASSLVLAGGEQFF.

The rearrangement uses TRBV30 and TRBJ1-1; TRBD1 aligns across 8 bases. CDR1 GTSNPN and CDR2 SVGIG come from the germline V gene (reference sequence). The CDR3 is 10 residues long. Unmatched junction bases numbered 3, after V lost 4 bases and J lost 11 bases. This CDR3 reads CAWKDRVAFF. CDR3 DNA: TGTGCCTGGAAGGACAGGGTGGCTTTCTTT.

The chain has TRBV3-1 (or the pseudogene TRBV3-2) and TRBJ2-2; 14 nucleotides line up with TRBD2. The CDR3 length is 18 residues. CDR1 LGHDT and CDR2 YNNKEL come from the germline V gene (reference sequence). The J segment lost 5 bases and the V segment lost 5 bases, leaving 10 bases of the junction unmatched. CDR3 loop: CASSTRLAGGPKTGELFF. The DNA of the CDR3 is TGTGCCAGCAGCACCCGACTAGCGGGAGGGCCTAAAACCGGGGAGCTGTTTTTT.

Here the CDR3 reads CASSLDRTMNTEAFF. CDR3 in DNA: TGTGCCAGCAGCTTAGATCGAACAATGAACACTGAAGCTTTCTTT. The V call is TRBV11-2, the J call TRBJ1-1, with D uncertain. The CDR3 runs 15 residues. Germline V lookup: CDR1 SGHAT, CDR2 FQNNGV. The ends were cut back, 0 bases at V and 0 bases at J, with 8 bases in the middle.

The chain has TRBV7-9 and TRBJ1-5; D is possibly TRBD1 (5 bases). V dropped 4 bases and J dropped 6 bases, with 16 bases sitting between them. The CDR3 is made up of 15 amino acids. Germline CDR1 reads SEHNR; CDR2 reads FQNEAQ (reference sequence). CDR3 residues: CASSSAAGRSQPQHF. The DNA of the CDR3 is TGTGCCAGCAGCTCGGCGGCGGGGCGAAGTCAGCCCCAGCATTTT.

The chain carries TRBV18 and TRBJ2-4, with a tentative D call TRBD1 (6 bases). The CDR3 has 16 residues. Germline CDR1 reads KGHSH; CDR2 reads LQKENI. Trimming left V 0 bases short and J 1 base short, with 10 bases between. CDR3 protein: CASSPPGALAKNIQYF. Written as DNA, the CDR3 is TGTGCCAGCTCACCACCGGGGGCTTTGGCCAAAAACATTCAGTACTTC.

CDR3 residues: CASSLFGGLGSPLHF. CDR3 DNA: TGTGCCAGCAGTTTATTCGGAGGGTTGGGGTCACCCCTCCACTTT. The gene calls are TRBV27 and TRBJ1-6; D unclear. Germline V gene sequence: CDR1 MNHEY, CDR2 SMNVEV (reference sequence). The CDR3 runs to 15 residues. V was pared by 1 base and J by 10 bases, with 14 bases between.

V usage is TRBV3-1 (or the pseudogene TRBV3-2) and J usage is TRBJ2-7; TRBD1 agrees at 8 bases. The germline V gene encodes CDR1 LGHDT and CDR2 YNNKEL (reference sequence). Losses at the gene ends were 6 bases for V and 3 bases for J; bases not matched to a gene: 7. CDR3 length: 14 amino acids. The CDR3 sequence is CASRRGTGLYEQYF. CDR3 DNA: TGTGCCAGCAGAAGAGGGACAGGCCTCTACGAGCAGTACTTC.

The V call is TRBV5-3, the J call TRBJ1-5, with D maybe TRBD1 (6 bases). TRBV5-3 counts as an open reading frame of uncertain function. Trimming removed 5 bases from V and 7 bases from J, with 16 bases in between. The CDR3 loop spans 14 amino acids. The DNA for the CDR3 is TGTGCCAGAAGGCAACAGGGAAAGAACCAGCCCCAGCATTTT. It specifies CARRQQGKNQPQHF.

The rearrangement joins TRBV30 to TRBJ2-6, with D maybe TRBD2 (6 bases). Germline V gene lookup returns CDR1 GTSNPN and CDR2 SVGIG (reference sequence). The CDR3 has 15 amino acids. V lost 4 bases to trimming and J lost 4 bases, with 14 bases between them. The CDR3 region is CAWTKGGLGANVLTF. The CDR3 DNA reads as TGTGCCTGGACCAAGGGAGGCCTGGGGGCCAACGTCCTGACTTTC.

The CDR3 coding sequence is TGTGCCAGCAGTATGGAGGGGGCCTATGGCTACACCTTC. It translates to CASSMEGAYGYTF. The chain joins TRBV6-6 to TRBJ1-2; 7 bases line up with TRBD1. There are 13 residues in the CDR3. V lost 5 bases, J lost 4 bases, and 4 bases stayed unmatched. Germline V gives CDR1 MNHNY, CDR2 SVGAGI (reference sequence).

The rearrangement uses TRBV6-1 and TRBJ2-7, with 10 bases fitting TRBD1. V dropped 4 bases and J dropped 2; count of bases not matched to a gene: 8. Germline V CDR1 and CDR2: MNHNS, SASEGT. The CDR3 covers 16 residues. The CDR3 DNA sequence: TGTGCCAGCAGTGTTAGGGGGGACAGGGGAGCCTACGAGCAGTACTTC. Translating it yields CASSVRGDRGAYEQYF.

As regards this clone: Other DNA sequences in this specimen translate into the identical CDR3. The J gene is TRBJ1-4, the V gene TRBV7-9; D is perhaps TRBD1 (6 bases). Germline V gives CDR1 SEHNR, CDR2 FQNEAQ (reference sequence). Trimming took off 2 bases at V and 1 base at J, with 8 bases between the two ends. CDR3 size: 15 residues. The CDR3 region has the DNA TGTGCCAGCAGCTTAACAGGGAGAACTAATGAAAAACTGTTTTTT. It codes for CASSLTGRTNEKLFF.

This chain joins TRBV5-6 and TRBJ2-1; 7 bases map to TRBD2. The junction had 10 bases not matched to a gene; V was cut back by 5 bases and J by 5 bases. The CDR3 totals 15 residues. Germline loops: CDR1 SGHDT, CDR2 YYEEEE. DNA of the CDR3: TGTGCCAGCAGTCAGACTAGCCGGGGGAACAATGAGCAGTTCTTC. It encodes CASSQTSRGNNEQFF.

This clone has ten or more counts. The rearrangement uses TRBV10-3 and TRBJ1-5; D remains ambiguous. Trimming removed 6 bases at V and 1 base at J, with 13 bases between. The CDR3 loop spans 15 amino acids. CDR1 is ENHRY and CDR2 is SYGVKD in the germline V gene. CDR3 in amino acids: CAIRPALSSNQPQHF. In DNA, the CDR3 is TGTGCCATCAGACCTGCCTTGAGCAGCAATCAGCCCCAGCATTTT.

This sequence joins TRBV9 and TRBJ2-5; D not resolved. V was pared by 0 bases and J by 2 bases, with 8 bases between. Germline V gene data show CDR1 as SGDLS and CDR2 as YYNGEE. CDR3 length: 14 amino acids. In DNA, the CDR3 is TGTGCCAGCAGCGTAGGTACTACTCAAGAGACCCAGTACTTC. Amino acids: CASSVGTTQETQYF.